Below are 3 T cell receptor beta chains sequenced from a single sample in a study of T cell changes during pregnancy in multiple sclerosis. Libraries were prepared by immunoSEQ multiplex PCR; TCRdb keeps only in-frame clonotypes and omits some of them. This sample has roughly 59,000 clones, with around 91% found just once. Sequenced material: peripheral blood, taken in the third trimester of pregnancy. Source of these receptors: a female donor in good health, enrolled as a control in a pregnancy study.

This clone was observed a handful of times. The CDR3 DNA follows: TGTGCCAGCAGTGAAGAGACGGGGATCGGACAAGAGACCCAGTACTTC. Its translation: CASSEETGIGQETQYF. The chain recombines TRBV6-1 with TRBJ2-5; TRBD2 is a possible D gene (5 bases). Trimming took off 1 base at V and 2 bases at J, with 14 bases between the two ends. The CDR3 sequence is 16 residues long. The germline V gene encodes CDR1 MNHNS and CDR2 SASEGT.

The chain joins TRBV5-8 to TRBJ1-6; possibly TRBD1 for D (6 bases). The germline V and J ends were trimmed by 4 bases and 3 bases, with 11 bases remaining between them. Germline CDR1 reads SGHTS; CDR2 reads YDEGEE. The CDR3 is 15 amino acids. The CDR3 is CASSDDRFYNSPLHF. The CDR3 DNA follows: TGTGCCAGCAGCGACGACAGGTTCTATAATTCACCCCTCCACTTT.

This sequence joins TRBV14 and TRBJ2-7; maybe TRBD1 (5 bases). In germline, CDR1 is SGHDN, CDR2 FVKESK. The CDR3 has 15 residues. Trimming shortened V by 1 base and J by 1 base, and 11 bases separated the two germline ends. The CDR3 nucleotides are TGTGCCAGCAGCCAAGGGTCAGGGAAATCCTACGAGCAGTACTTC. Protein: CASSQGSGKSYEQYF. Looking up the rest from reference TRBV14 and TRBJ2-7 gives the full variable domain: EAGVTQFPSHSVIEKGQTVTLRCDPISGHDNLYWYRRVMGKEIKFLLHFVKESKQDESGMPNNRFLAERTGGTYSTLKVQPAELEDSGVYFCASSQGSGKSYEQYFGPGTRLTVT.